This T cell receptor (beta chain) was captured in a study of early T cells in non-severe SARS-CoV-2 infection. TCRdb fed the 5' RACE reads into MiXCR, producing one record per CDR3 protein. The table lists 64,000 or so distinct CDR3 sequences, around 11% of them singletons. This clonotype has more than one count but fewer than ten. The CDR3 runs to 13 residues. Germline CDR1 SNHLY, CDR2 FYNNEI. Trimming took 6 bases from V and 4 from J, leaving 9 bases between them. The chain combines TRBV2 with TRBJ2-2; D unresolved. Sample: whole blood, taken at baseline. The receptor was isolated from an adult who was a healthcare worker with PCR-confirmed SARS-CoV-2 infection or an uninfected control (not recorded which). CDR3 DNA sequence: TGTGCCAGCAGGGGGTACGTCACCGGGGAGCTGTTTTTT. This translates into CASRGYVTGELFF.